A selection of T cell receptor beta chains follows, all from one sample in a study of control samples from healthy donors and cancer patients. Clones were sequenced by immunoSEQ multiplex PCR, and TCRdb holds only the in-frame ones, with some missing. The table has 100,000 to 120,000 clones, more than 75% seen once. The specimen was PBMCs. These receptors were obtained from a woman in her sixties or seventies with lung cancer. Each CDR3 is given with its conserved first and last residue. Each record gives: V gene, D gene, CDR3 protein. D genes are given only for firm matches.

>TRBV11-1|TRBD1
CASSFSGGDYGYTF
>TRBV29-1|.
CSVEYKDTQYF
>TRBV24-1|TRBD1
CATSDRDRDHGYTF
>TRBV20-1|.
CSASLATTGGGELFF
>TRBV12-3/TRBV12-4|.
CASSFRVNYGYTF
>TRBV7-2|.
CASPRGTGELFF
>TRBV28|.
CASSLWSQGYEQYF
>TRBV4-1|.
CASSQILQGEKLFF
>TRBV3-1/TRBV3-2|.
CASSQRQDNYGYTF
>TRBV7-2|.
CASSLAPGGLGQPQHF
>TRBV5-1|.
CASSLDGSGYTF
>TRBV18|TRBD2
CASSPPNRGERYEQYF
>TRBV18|.
CASSPPNSPGGELFF
>TRBV19|.
CASGGAREQYF
>TRBV2|.
CASIPGNDNEQFF
>TRBV5-1|.
CASSRGTPAEAFF
>TRBV7-7|.
CASSPRGGGGDTQYF
>TRBV25-1|TRBD2
CASSDPLVAGGDEQFF
>TRBV19|TRBD1
CASTRGNEGKLFF
>TRBV5-6|TRBD1
CASSLRQGSPGYTF
>TRBV19|TRBD1
CASSTNRDRTYNEQFF
>TRBV1|.
CTSSQTSGGQNNEQFF
>TRBV6-4|TRBD2
CASSAGGPFNEQFF
>TRBV29-1|TRBD1
CSVEDRDRGLSYNEQFF
>TRBV30|.
CAWSAGDSSTDTQYF
>TRBV5-6|.
CASSLGQLTNTGELFF
>TRBV19|.
CASSSPGGGQRKLFF
>TRBV3-1/TRBV3-2|.
CASSQGQWYEQYF
>TRBV25-1|.
CASSVPGTPQETQYF
>TRBV5-6|.
CASRSKRQTIGELFF
>TRBV7-2|TRBD2
CASSLWASGYASTDTQYF
>TRBV7-5|.
CARSFSGEQYF
>TRBV12-3/TRBV12-4|TRBD1
CASSTAGQGVWFF
>TRBV3-1/TRBV3-2|.
CASSPLSAQGYGEQFF
>TRBV4-3|.
CASSQGMGRVQLGYGYTF
>TRBV24-1|.
CATSDLQLGRYGYTF
>TRBV2|TRBD1
CASSEGPGGGRQPQHF
>TRBV1|.
CTSSGTPYQETQYF
>TRBV9|.
CASSPGKWGTEAFF
>TRBV7-2|.
CASSPTRGGSSGNTIYF
>TRBV7-9|.
CASSLTGAATEKLFF
>TRBV7-9|.
CASSSTVNEQFF
>TRBV18|.
CASSPLEAVYGETQYF
>TRBV4-1|.
CASSPTGLQGTQYF
>TRBV7-9|.
CASSDDRGDEKLFF
>TRBV11-2|.
CASSSRGRSTDTQYF
>TRBV7-2|.
CASSLSGQESVRGYTF
>TRBV5-5|.
CASSPERLVRLGYTF
>TRBV5-6|.
CASSLGQQETQYF
>TRBV5-6|.
CASSLAVGTEAFF
>TRBV12-5|.
CASGSQAQETQYF
>TRBV6-5|TRBD1
CASTLTGANEKLFF
>TRBV30|.
CAWTQMLNYGYTF
>TRBV5-6|TRBD1
CASSAPRDSLTGELFF
>TRBV9|.
CASSVNGNREETQYF
>TRBV15|TRBD1
CATSRDKGTDTGELFF
>TRBV29-1|.
CSVGRGYPNNEQFF
>TRBV30|.
CAWEKSYEQYF